One TCR beta chain is described in this entry. The CDR3 is made up of 12 amino acids. V lost 9 bases to trimming and J lost 0 bases, with 8 bases between them. The germline V gene has CDR1 MNHEY and CDR2 SVGAGI. Sequenced by immunoSEQ multiplex PCR; TCRdb stores in-frame clones only, minus some. The repertoire holds 110,000 to 150,000 clones, around 90% seen once, with around 4.7% in the top ten. This sample is part of a study of control samples from healthy donors and cancer patients. This sequence was found in a man aged 30 to 45 in good health. This chain uses TRBV6-5 with TRBJ1-2; no clear D gene. The specimen sequenced was blood. CDR3 amino acids: CASGTANYGYTF. For the CDR3, the DNA is TGTGCCAGTGGAACTGCTAACTATGGCTACACCTTC.